The 9 T cell receptor beta chains listed next were all sequenced from one sample in a study of follicular helper T cells after annual influenza vaccination. Clones were sequenced by immunoSEQ multiplex PCR, and TCRdb holds only the in-frame ones, with some missing. The top ten hold more than 1.5% of the sample, which has thousands of clones, around four fifths seen once. Regarding time point: 2015-2016 season, 7 days after influenza vaccination. This specimen consisted of CXCR5+ CD38- circulating T follicular helper cells from blood, obtained 7 days after influenza vaccination. Subset denoted: circulating Tfh, non-naive CD4+CXCR5+PD-1+ (ICOS+CD38+ or ICOS-CD38-). All receptors derive from an adult who received the influenza vaccine.

The chain joins TRBV6-5 to TRBJ2-2; 7 bases map to TRBD1. Germline CDR1 MNHEY, CDR2 SVGAGI. The CDR3 is made up of 15 amino acids. V shed 5 bases, J shed 6 bases, and the junction held 9 bases outside the gene matches. The CDR3 bases are TGTGCCAGCAGTCCCCGGGACAGCCCAGCCGGGGAGCTGTTTTTT. Residues: CASSPRDSPAGELFF.

This chain connects TRBV2 to TRBJ1-2; D gene ambiguous. CDR3 length equals 12 residues. Trimming took off 6 bases at V and 8 bases at J, with 13 bases between the two ends. Per the germline V gene, CDR1 is SNHLY and CDR2 is FYNNEI. The CDR3 DNA follows: TGTGCCAGCAGGCCGGACGGTATGGGCTACACCTTC. Translating gives CASRPDGMGYTF.

This clone came up a few times. The J gene is TRBJ2-7, the V gene TRBV27, with a weak D call TRBD1 (5 bases). The CDR3 sequence is 14 residues long. V was trimmed by 8 bases and J by 2 bases, leaving 16 bases between them. Germline-derived CDR1 and CDR2 are MNHEY and SMNVEV (reference sequence). As DNA, the CDR3 is TGTGCCAGCCAACGACAGCCACGAACCTACGAGCAGTACTTC. It codes for CASQRQPRTYEQYF.

The genes are TRBV5-4 and TRBJ2-3, with 10 positions matching TRBD2. CDR1 and CDR2 from the germline V gene are SGHNT and YYREEE (reference sequence). Unmatched junction bases numbered 4, after V lost 3 bases and J lost 3 bases. The CDR3 consists of 15 residues. CDR3 bases: TGTGCCAGCAGCTCCGCTAGCGGGAGAACAGATACGCAGTATTTT. Translation: CASSSASGRTDTQYF.

The V and J genes are TRBV5-1 and TRBJ1-4; D is uncertain. Germline assignment: CDR1 SGHRS and CDR2 YFSETQ. The CDR3 is made up of 14 amino acids. The V gene lost 0 bases and the J gene lost 5 bases, with 8 bases spanning the gap. The CDR3 DNA reads as TGCGCCAGCAGCTTGGAACAGAAGAATGAAAAACTGTTTTTT. It translates to CASSLEQKNEKLFF.

This clone was recorded only once. The J gene is TRBJ2-5, the V gene TRBV2; 8 bases map to TRBD1. Per the germline V gene, CDR1 is SNHLY and CDR2 is FYNNEI. The CDR3 totals 14 residues. The J segment lost 2 bases and the V segment lost 7 bases, leaving 6 bases of the junction unmatched. The CDR3 nucleotides read TGTGCCAGCAACCGGGACAGGTCACAAGAGACCCAGTACTTC. Amino acids: CASNRDRSQETQYF.

This chain connects TRBV28 to TRBJ1-4; TRBD1 matches at 10 bases. CDR1 MDHEN and CDR2 SYDVKM come from the germline V gene. The CDR3 runs 15 residues. V shed 7 bases and J 4 bases; nucleotides not matched to a gene: 6. CDR3 sequence: CASKDRGRINEKLFF. The CDR3 region has the DNA TGTGCCAGCAAGGACAGGGGGAGGATTAATGAAAAACTGTTTTTT.

The V gene is TRBV18, the J gene TRBJ1-3; the match to TRBD1 covers 7 bases. With V trimmed by 2 bases and J by 4 bases, 5 bases remained unmatched. CDR1 and CDR2 from the germline V gene are KGHSH and LQKENI. This CDR3 has 15 amino acids. The DNA of the CDR3 is TGTGCCAGCTCACCATACAGGGGAGACGGAAACACCATATATTTT. This sequence encodes CASSPYRGDGNTIYF.

A few counts support this clone. The chain uses TRBV19 and TRBJ1-5, with 10 bases that match TRBD1. The J segment lost 0 bases and the V segment lost 4 bases, leaving 6 bases of the junction unmatched. CDR1 and CDR2 from the germline V gene are LNHDA and SQIVND (reference sequence). The CDR3 runs 17 residues. CDR3 sequence (DNA): TGTGCCAGTAGTACTCCGGGACAGGGGTATAGCAATCAGCCCCAGCATTTT. This translates into CASSTPGQGYSNQPQHF.